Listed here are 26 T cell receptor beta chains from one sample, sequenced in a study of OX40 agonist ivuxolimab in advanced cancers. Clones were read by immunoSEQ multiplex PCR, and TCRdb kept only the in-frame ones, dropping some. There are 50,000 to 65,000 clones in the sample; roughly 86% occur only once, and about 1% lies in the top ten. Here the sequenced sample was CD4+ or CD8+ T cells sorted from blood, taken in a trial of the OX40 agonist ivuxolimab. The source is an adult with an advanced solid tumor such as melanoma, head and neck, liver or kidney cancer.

CDR3 in amino acids: CASSRLGADQETQYF. The CDR3 DNA sequence: TGCGCCAGCAGCCGTCTAGGAGCGGACCAAGAGACCCAGTACTTC. This sequence joins TRBV4-1 and TRBJ2-5, with D perhaps matching TRBD2 (5 bases). The V end lost 4 bases, the J end lost 0 bases, and 12 bases lay between the germline ends. The CDR3 length is 15 residues. Germline CDR1 MGHRA, CDR2 YSYEKL.

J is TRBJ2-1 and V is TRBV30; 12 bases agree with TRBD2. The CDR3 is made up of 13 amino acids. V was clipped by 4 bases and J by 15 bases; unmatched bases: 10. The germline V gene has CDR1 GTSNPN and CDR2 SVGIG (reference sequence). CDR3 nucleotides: TGTGCCTGGAAGGCAGGACTAGCGGGAAAGGTGTTCTTC. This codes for CAWKAGLAGKVFF.

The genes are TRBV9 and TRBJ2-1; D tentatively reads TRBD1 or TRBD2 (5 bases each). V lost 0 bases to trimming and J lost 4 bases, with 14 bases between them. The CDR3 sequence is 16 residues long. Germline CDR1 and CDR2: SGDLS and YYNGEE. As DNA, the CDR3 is TGTGCCAGCAGCGTAGACCCGGGGCCGGTATACAATGAGCAGTTCTTC. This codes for CASSVDPGPVYNEQFF.

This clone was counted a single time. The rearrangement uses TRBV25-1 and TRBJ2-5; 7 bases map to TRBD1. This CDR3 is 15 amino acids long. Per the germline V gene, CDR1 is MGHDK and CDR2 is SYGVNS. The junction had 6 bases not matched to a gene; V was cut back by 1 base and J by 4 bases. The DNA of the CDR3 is TGTGCCAGCAGTGAATTGGCTAGGGGGCGAGAGACCCAGTACTTC. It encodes CASSELARGRETQYF.

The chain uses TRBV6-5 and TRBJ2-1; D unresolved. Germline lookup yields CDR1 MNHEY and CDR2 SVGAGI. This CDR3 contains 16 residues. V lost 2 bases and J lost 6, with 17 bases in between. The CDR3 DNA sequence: TGTGCCAGCAGTTACGGGTCCGAGCTTACCACCAATGAGCAGTTCTTC. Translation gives CASSYGSELTTNEQFF.

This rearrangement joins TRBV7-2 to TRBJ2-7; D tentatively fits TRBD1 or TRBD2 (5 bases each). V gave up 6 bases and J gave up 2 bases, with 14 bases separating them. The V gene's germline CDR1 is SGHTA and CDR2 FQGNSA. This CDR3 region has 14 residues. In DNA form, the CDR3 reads TGTGCCAGCAGGCGACCGGGACGGACCTACGAGCAGTACTTC. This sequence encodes CASRRPGRTYEQYF.

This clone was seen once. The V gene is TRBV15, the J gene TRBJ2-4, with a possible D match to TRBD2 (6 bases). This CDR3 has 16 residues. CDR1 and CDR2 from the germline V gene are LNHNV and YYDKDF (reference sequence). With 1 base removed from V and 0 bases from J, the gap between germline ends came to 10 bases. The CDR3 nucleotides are TGTGCCACCAGCAGAGGTAGCGGTCTAGCCAAAAACATTCAGTACTTC. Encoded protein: CATSRGSGLAKNIQYF.

CDR3 sequence reads: CASSLRAGGYNEQFF. DNA for the CDR3: TGTGCCAGCAGCTTAAGGGCGGGAGGGTACAATGAGCAGTTCTTC. This chain connects TRBV7-3 to TRBJ2-1; 9 bases line up with TRBD2. The CDR3 has 15 residues. Trimming at V came to 1 base and at J to 4 bases, leaving 2 bases not matched to a gene. The germline V gene has CDR1 SGHTA and CDR2 FQGTGA.

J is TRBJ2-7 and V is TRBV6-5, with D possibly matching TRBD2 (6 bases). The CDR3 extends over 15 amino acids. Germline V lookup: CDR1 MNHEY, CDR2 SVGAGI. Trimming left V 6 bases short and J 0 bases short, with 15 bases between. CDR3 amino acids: CASRDIAASSYEQYF. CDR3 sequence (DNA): TGTGCCAGCAGGGACATAGCGGCTAGCTCCTACGAGCAGTACTTC.

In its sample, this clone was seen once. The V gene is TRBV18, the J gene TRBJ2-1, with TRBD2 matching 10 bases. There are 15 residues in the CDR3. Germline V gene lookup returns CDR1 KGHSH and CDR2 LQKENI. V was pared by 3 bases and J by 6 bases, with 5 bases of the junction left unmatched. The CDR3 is CASSPPSGRANEQFF. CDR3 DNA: TGTGCCAGCTCACCCCCTAGCGGGAGAGCCAATGAGCAGTTCTTC.

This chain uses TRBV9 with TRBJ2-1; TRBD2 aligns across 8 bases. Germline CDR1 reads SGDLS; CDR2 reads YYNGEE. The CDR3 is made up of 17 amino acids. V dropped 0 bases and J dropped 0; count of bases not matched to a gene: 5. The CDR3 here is CASSVASGSISYNEQFF. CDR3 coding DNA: TGTGCCAGCAGCGTAGCAAGCGGGAGTATCTCCTACAATGAGCAGTTCTTC.

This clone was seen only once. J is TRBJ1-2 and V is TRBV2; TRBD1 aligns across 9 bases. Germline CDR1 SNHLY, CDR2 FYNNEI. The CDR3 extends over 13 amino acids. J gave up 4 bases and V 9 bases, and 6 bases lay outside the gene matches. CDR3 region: CASTGGTSYGYTF. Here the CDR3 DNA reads TGTGCCAGTACAGGGGGCACTTCCTATGGCTACACCTTC.

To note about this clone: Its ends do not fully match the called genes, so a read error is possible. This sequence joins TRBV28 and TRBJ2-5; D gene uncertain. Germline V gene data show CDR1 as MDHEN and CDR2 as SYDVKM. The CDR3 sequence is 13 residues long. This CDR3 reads CASSENPDQPNDF. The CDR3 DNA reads TGTGCCAGCAGTGAGAACCCGGACCAGCCCAATGACTTC.

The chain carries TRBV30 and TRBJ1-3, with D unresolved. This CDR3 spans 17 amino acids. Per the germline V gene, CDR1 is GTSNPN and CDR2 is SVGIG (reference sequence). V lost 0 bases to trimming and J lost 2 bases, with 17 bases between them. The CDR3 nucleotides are TGTGCCTGGAGTGTACAGTCTGAAGGAAGGGCTGGAAACACCATATATTTT. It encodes CAWSVQSEGRAGNTIYF.

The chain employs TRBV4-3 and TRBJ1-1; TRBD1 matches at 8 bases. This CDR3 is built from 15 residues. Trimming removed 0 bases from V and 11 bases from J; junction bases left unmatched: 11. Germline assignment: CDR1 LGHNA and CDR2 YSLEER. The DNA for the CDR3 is TGCGCCAGCAGCCAAGAGGCCCAGGGGGCGGTCCCGGCTTTCTTT. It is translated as CASSQEAQGAVPAFF.

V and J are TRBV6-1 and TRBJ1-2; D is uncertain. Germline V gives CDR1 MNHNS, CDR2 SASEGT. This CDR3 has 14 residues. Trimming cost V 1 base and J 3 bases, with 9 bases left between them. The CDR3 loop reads CASSEGDTYYGYTF. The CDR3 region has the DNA TGTGCCAGCAGTGAAGGTGACACATACTATGGCTACACCTTC.

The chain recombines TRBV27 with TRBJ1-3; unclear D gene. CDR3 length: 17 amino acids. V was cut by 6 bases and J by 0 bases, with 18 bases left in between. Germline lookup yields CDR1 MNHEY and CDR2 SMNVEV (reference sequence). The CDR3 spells CASRSSSSVPSGNTIYF. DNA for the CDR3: TGTGCCAGCAGATCTTCCTCCAGTGTCCCCTCTGGAAACACCATATATTTT.

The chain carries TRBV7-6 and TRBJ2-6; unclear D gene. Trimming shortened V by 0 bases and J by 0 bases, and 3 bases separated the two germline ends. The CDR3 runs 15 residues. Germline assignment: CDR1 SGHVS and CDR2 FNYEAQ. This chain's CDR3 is CASSLADSGANVLTF. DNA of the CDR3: TGTGCCAGCAGCTTAGCGGACTCTGGGGCCAACGTCCTGACTTTC.

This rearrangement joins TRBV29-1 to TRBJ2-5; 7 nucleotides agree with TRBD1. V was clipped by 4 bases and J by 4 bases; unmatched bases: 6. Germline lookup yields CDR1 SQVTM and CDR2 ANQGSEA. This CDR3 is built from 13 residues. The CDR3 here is CSVGRDSRETQYF. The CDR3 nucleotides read TGCAGCGTTGGCCGGGACAGCCGAGAGACCCAGTACTTC.

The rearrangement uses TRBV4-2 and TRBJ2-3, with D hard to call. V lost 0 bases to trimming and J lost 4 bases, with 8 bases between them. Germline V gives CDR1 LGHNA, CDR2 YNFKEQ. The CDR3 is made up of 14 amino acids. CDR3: CASSQDPRADTQYF. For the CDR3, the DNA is TGTGCCAGCAGCCAAGATCCACGGGCAGATACGCAGTATTTT.

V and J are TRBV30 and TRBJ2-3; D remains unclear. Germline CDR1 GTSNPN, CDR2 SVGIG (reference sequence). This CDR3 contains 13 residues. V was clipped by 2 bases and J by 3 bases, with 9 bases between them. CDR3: CAWSSGSTDTQYF. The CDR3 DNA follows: TGTGCCTGGAGTTCCGGATCTACAGATACGCAGTATTTT.

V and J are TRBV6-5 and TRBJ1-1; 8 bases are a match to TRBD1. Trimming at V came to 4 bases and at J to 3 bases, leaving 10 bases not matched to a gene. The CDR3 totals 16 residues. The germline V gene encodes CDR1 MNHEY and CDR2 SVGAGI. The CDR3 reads CASSSLTGGVYTEAFF. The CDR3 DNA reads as TGTGCCAGCAGTTCGCTCACAGGGGGGGTGTACACTGAAGCTTTCTTT.

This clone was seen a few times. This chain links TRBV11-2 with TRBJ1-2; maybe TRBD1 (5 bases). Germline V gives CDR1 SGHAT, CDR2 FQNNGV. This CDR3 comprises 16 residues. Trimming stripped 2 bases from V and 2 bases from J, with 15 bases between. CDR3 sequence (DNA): TGTGCCAGCAGCTTAAGTAGGGACGGATTAAACTATGGCTACACCTTC. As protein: CASSLSRDGLNYGYTF.

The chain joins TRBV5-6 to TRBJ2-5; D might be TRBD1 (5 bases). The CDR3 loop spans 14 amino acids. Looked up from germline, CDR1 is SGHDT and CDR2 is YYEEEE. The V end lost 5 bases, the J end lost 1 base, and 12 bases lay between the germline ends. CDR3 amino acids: CASSMDTAQETQYF. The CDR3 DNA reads TGTGCCAGCAGTATGGACACCGCCCAAGAGACCCAGTACTTC.

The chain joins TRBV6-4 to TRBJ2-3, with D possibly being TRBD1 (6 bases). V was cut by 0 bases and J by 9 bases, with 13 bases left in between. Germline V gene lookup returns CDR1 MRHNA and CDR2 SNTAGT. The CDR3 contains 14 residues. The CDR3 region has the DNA TGTGCCAGCAGTGACTCGAACCGCGGACAGACGCAGTATTTT. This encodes CASSDSNRGQTQYF.

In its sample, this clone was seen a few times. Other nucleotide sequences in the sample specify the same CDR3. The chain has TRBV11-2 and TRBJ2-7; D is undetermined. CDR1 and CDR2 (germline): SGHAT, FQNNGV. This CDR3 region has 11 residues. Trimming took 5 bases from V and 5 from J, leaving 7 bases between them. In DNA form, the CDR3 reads TGTGCCAGCAGCCCCAGACACGAGCAGTACTTC. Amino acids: CASSPRHEQYF.